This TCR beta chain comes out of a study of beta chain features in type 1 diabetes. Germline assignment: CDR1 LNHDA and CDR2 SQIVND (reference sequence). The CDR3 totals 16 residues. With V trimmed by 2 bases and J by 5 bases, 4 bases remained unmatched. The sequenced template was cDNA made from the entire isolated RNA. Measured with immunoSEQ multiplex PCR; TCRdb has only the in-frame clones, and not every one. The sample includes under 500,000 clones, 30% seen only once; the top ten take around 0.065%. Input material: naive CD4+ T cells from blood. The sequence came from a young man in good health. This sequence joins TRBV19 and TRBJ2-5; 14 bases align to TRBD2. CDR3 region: CASSIRTSGRRETQYF. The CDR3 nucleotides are TGTGCCAGTAGTATACGGACTAGCGGGAGGCGGGAGACCCAGTACTTC.